This T cell receptor beta chain is drawn from a study of a mutant IDH1 vaccine in newly diagnosed glioma. CDR3 length equals 14 residues. The germline V gene has CDR1 KGHSH and CDR2 LQKENI. V was trimmed by 6 bases and J by 6 bases, leaving 18 bases between them. Libraries were prepared by immunoSEQ multiplex PCR; TCRdb keeps only in-frame clonotypes and omits some of them. Found here are tens of thousands of clones, roughly 75% of them singletons; the top ten hold roughly 5.4%. About this clone: Its target is unknown.

Specified time point: week 47, end of study. Vaccination comprised doses that each held 300 ug of mutant IDH1 20-mer peptide, plus topical imiquimod. The rearrangement links TRBV18 to TRBJ2-7; TRBD1 might be the D (7 bases). This specimen consisted of PBMCs, obtained from a glioma patient whose treatment included an IDH1 peptide vaccine. This clonotype was sampled from a man in his fifties with glioma. CDR3 DNA sequence: TGTGCCAGCTCCGAGCAGGGGGGCGCCTCCGAGCAGTACTTC. Translation: CASSEQGGASEQYF.